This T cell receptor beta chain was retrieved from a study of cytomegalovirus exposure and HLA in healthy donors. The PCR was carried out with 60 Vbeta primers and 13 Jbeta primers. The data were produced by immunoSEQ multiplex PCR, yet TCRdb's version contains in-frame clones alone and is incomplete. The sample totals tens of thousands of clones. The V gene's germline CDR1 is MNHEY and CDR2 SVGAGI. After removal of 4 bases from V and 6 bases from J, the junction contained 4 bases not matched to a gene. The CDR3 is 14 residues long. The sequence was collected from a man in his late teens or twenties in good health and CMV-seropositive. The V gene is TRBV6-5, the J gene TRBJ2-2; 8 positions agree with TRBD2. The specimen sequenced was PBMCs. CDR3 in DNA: TGTGCCAGCAGTTCGGGACTAGTCTCCGGGGAGCTGTTTTTT. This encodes CASSSGLVSGELFF.